This TCR beta chain was profiled in a study of Graves' ophthalmopathy and Graves' hyperthyroidism. TCR beta CDR3 regions were amplified from RNA transcripts. The first round was an RT-PCR with HTBI primers, and the second round was a multiplex PCR. TCRdb re-derived calls from the multiplex PCR reads in MiXCR, one entry per CDR3 protein. Of about 58,000 distinct CDR3 sequences listed, approximately 52% were seen once; the top ten hold over 4%. This clonotype was observed at least ten times. V shed 7 bases and J 3 bases; nucleotides not matched to a gene: 6. Germline CDR1 SQVTM, CDR2 ANQGSEA. This CDR3 contains 15 residues.

The TCR originated in an adult woman with Graves' ophthalmopathy. The specimen sequenced was peripheral blood. The chain uses TRBV29-1 and TRBJ2-2, with 12 bases matching TRBD2. CDR3 sequence: CSAMLAGGHTGELFF. The CDR3 coding sequence is TGCAGCGCCATGCTAGCGGGAGGGCACACCGGGGAGCTGTTTTTT.